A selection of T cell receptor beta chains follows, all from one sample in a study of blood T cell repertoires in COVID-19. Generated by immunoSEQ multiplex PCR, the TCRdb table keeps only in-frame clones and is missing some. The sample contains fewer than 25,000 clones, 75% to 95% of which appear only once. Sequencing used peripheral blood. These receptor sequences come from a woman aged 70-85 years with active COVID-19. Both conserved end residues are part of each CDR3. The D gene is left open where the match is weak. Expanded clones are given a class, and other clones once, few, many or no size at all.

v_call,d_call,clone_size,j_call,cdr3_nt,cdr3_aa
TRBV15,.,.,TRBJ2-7,TGTGCCACCAGCAGAGATTCGTCGTACGAGCAGTACTTC,CATSRDSSYEQYF
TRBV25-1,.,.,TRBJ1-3,TGTGCCAGCAGTGAGGCAGGGGTTACTAGAAACACCATATATTTT,CASSEAGVTRNTIYF
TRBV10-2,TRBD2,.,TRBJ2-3,TGCGCCAGCAGTGAGGGACTAGCGGGATCAGATACGCAGTATTTT,CASSEGLAGSDTQYF
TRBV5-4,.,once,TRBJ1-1,TGTGCCAGCAGCACCGGGGGGCAGGTTAACACTGAAGCTTTCTTT,CASSTGGQVNTEAFF
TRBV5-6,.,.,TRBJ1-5,TGTGCCAGCAGCTTGTTCAGGGGCAATCAGCCCCAGCATTTT,CASSLFRGNQPQHF
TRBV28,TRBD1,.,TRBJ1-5,TGTGCCAGCTTGGGTCGGACAGGGTTTCGAAGCAATCAGCCCCAGCATTTT,CASLGRTGFRSNQPQHF
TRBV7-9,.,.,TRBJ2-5,TGTGCCAGCAGCTTAGCGACAGATCAAGAGACCCAGTACTTC,CASSLATDQETQYF
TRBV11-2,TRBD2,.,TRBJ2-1,TGTGCCAGCAGCGCTCTTAGCGGGAGGGCCTACAATGAGCAGTTCTTC,CASSALSGRAYNEQFF
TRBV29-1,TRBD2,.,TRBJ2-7,TGCAGCGTTGTCAGGGAGCGGGGTATGCACGAGCAGTACTTC,CSVVRERGMHEQYF
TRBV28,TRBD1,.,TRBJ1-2,TGTGCCAGCAGCCCAGGGACAGGGAGCCTTAACTATGGCTACACCTTC,CASSPGTGSLNYGYTF
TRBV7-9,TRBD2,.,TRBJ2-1,TGTGCCAGCAGCTTAGCGTGGCTAGCGGGAGTGAATGAGCAGTTCTTC,CASSLAWLAGVNEQFF
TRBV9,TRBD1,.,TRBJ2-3,TGTGCCAGCAGCAGCCGGGACAGGGATTCGGATACGCAGTATTTT,CASSSRDRDSDTQYF
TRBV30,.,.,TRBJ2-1,TGTGCCTGCAAACTCGGACTGTCCTACAATGAGCAGTTCTTC,CACKLGLSYNEQFF
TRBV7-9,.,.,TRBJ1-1,TGTGCCAGCAGCTCCGGGAATAAAATTTTCTTT,CASSSGNKIFF
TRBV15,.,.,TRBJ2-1,TGTGCCACCAGCAGCGGTACGGGAGTCTACAATGAGCAGTTCTTC,CATSSGTGVYNEQFF
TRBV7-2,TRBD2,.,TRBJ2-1,TGTGCCAGCAGCTTAGTAAGGGCAGCGGGAGGGTATGAGCAGTTCTTC,CASSLVRAAGGYEQFF
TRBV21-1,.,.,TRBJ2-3,TGTGCCAGCAGCAATCTCTTTGGTAAACAGGGGGCTAGCACAGATACGCAGTATTTT,CASSNLFGKQGASTDTQYF
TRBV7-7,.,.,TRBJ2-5,TGTGCTAGCAGCTTTTATGGCAGCCAAGAGACCCAGTACTTC,CASSFYGSQETQYF
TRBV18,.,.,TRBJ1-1,TGTGCCAGCTCACCCCTGACAGGGAACACTGAAGCTTTCTTT,CASSPLTGNTEAFF
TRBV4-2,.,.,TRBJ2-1,TGTGCCAGCAGCCGCGACCGGGAGCCCAATGAGCAGTTCTTC,CASSRDREPNEQFF
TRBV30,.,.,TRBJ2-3,TGTGCCTGGAGTGTAAAGGGGAAAGATACGCAGTATTTT,CAWSVKGKDTQYF